This T cell receptor (beta chain) derives from a study of vaccination effects on CD4 cells after COVID-19 (dated by TCRdb to between 2020 and 2023). Regarding the complete study: Across the study, the median time from the second dose to post-vaccine sampling was 72 days (range 14 to 241). SARS-CoV-2 spike-specific CD4+ TCR repertoires from before and after mRNA vaccination were compared in COVID-19 convalescent patients and in infection-naive vaccine recipients. A total of roughly 9 COVID-19 convalescent patients and a handful of SARS-CoV-2-naive healthy vaccine recipients were included in the full study. Cultures from other donors in the study were sequenced using the Oncomine TCR Beta short-read assay on an Illumina iSeq 100.

Broad study findings and their caveats: In healthy vaccine recipients, vaccine-induced clones were almost all SARS-CoV-2 mono-reactive, with only 1 of 255 being cross-reactive with common cold coronaviruses. Marked clonal contraction was observed in both infection-induced and vaccine-induced clones at late post-vaccination timepoints, consistent with waning T cell responses. Limitations of the study were the small number of convalescent patients and the absence of early post-infection timepoints.

Libraries were constructed by the immunoSEQ multiplex PCR assay. DNA from the cultured, isolated CD4+ T cells was subjected to TCR beta CDR3 sequencing. The authors' pipeline ran thus. The analysis removed non-productive TCR sequences, trimmed reads to the CDR3 region, and retained only CDR3s that were 7 or more amino acids long. Antigen-specific clonotypes were identified with the MANAFEST web app by comparing expansion in peptide wells against reference cultures. For clones to be considered positive, expansion at FDR<0.05 versus reference and all other wells, an odds ratio above 5, and a frequency above 0.1% in two replicate wells were required. Clonotypes significantly expanded in SARS-CoV-2 spike wells and in at least one common cold coronavirus spike condition were defined as cross-reactive. Levenshtein distance calculated with the stringdist R package was used to assess CDR3 similarity, and unrooted trees were constructed with ape in R 3.6.1. TCRdb re-hosts the immuneACCESS table, in-frame sequences only. Its copies lack some clones; in the studies checked, an unresolved V gene accounts for under half of them, and the cause for the rest is not known. V and J calls and clone size are as listed in that table; D and trimming were resolved from the DNA. Across this sample there are about 15,000 clones, with 70% seen only once. The leading ten clones occupy about 9.9% of the sample.

Concerning this clone: Its antigen remains unidentified. Per-base qualities were not stored, and no clone one base away is much larger.

V and J are truncated by 2 bases and 4 bases respectively, leaving an intervening sequence of 8 bases. There are 13 amino acids in the CDR3, from cysteine to phenylalanine inclusive. Only the CDR3 portion is preserved as DNA: 39 bases, with reading frame beginning at the first base. The ViraFEST assay stimulated PBMC with viral peptide pools and then used TCR sequencing to identify antigen-specific CD4+ T cell clonotypes by expansion. After approximately 11 days of culture, CD4+ T cells were isolated with the EasySep CD4+ T cell isolation kit. Two doses of either the BNT162b2 or the mRNA-1273 mRNA SARS-CoV-2 vaccine were administered to participants. Healthy vaccine recipients had no prior SARS-CoV-2 infection, confirmed by negative nucleocapsid antibodies before and after vaccination. Approximately 2 million PBMC per well were cultured in IMDM with 5% human AB serum, 8.5 to 10 IU/ml IL-2 and gentamicin, plus 10 ug/ml peptides. Half of the culture medium was replaced with fresh IL-2-containing medium on days 3 and 7. Each peptide stimulation condition was cultured in triplicate wells unless otherwise noted. Using Ficoll-Paque Plus gradient centrifugation, PBMC were separated from whole blood and then either used fresh or cryopreserved at -140C. Overlapping peptide pools spanned the spike proteins of SARS-CoV-2 and the common cold coronaviruses HCoV-NL63, HCoV-OC43 and HCoV-229E. Genomic DNA was extracted from cultured CD4+ T cells with the QIAamp micro DNA kit.

This specimen was CD4+ T cells from PBMCs cultured with SARS-CoV-2 spike peptides, taken after COVID-19 vaccination. This sample's cell subset or site label indicates: SARS-CoV-2 spike overlapping peptide pool stimulation. The rearranged chain carries TRBV12-3 or TRBV12-4 and TRBJ1-2; no D segment can be confidently identified. This sequence was found in a human donor who received a COVID-19 vaccine. The nucleotide sequence is TGTGCCAGCAGTTTAAGGGCAGGCTATGGCTACACCTTC. Translation gives CASSLRAGYGYTF.